The sequence of this TCR beta chain was determined in a study of T cells in Graves' hyperthyroidism and ophthalmopathy. Study-level findings and limits: Most expanded thyroid clonotypes above 0.001 recurred in blood.

The investigators amplified TCR beta CDR3 regions from RNA transcripts. A first-round RT-PCR of the TCR CDR3 used the HTBI primer set. TCRdb analysed the multiplex PCR reads with MiXCR anew, one entry per CDR3 protein. The sample lists 250,000 to 300,000 distinct CDR3 sequences; just over 14% were seen once. The germline V gene has CDR1 SEHNR and CDR2 FQNEAQ (reference sequence). The CDR3 extends over 17 amino acids. Trimming pared 5 bases from V and 4 bases from J, leaving 21 bases between. This clonotype was counted ten times or more. Its antigen is undetermined. Uncontrolled infection, other autoimmune disease, pregnancy or lactation led to exclusion. Diagnoses were made from clinical symptoms, serum measures (thyroxine and TRAb), thyroid ultrasound and orbital computed tomography.

V usage is TRBV7-9 and J usage is TRBJ2-1; D possibly corresponds to TRBD1 (5 bases). This clonotype was sampled from a woman aged 40 to 50 with Graves' hyperthyroidism that later progressed to Graves' ophthalmopathy. Input material: blood. The CDR3 protein is CASSPRPGQAGYNEQFF. The CDR3 nucleotides are TGTGCCAGCAGCCCCCGGCCCGGACAAGCAGGATACAATGAGCAGTTCTTC. The variable domain in full, completed from reference TRBV7-9 and TRBJ2-1, reads DTGVSQNPRHKITKRGQNVTFRCDPISEHNRLYWYRQTLGQGPEFLTYFQNEAQLEKSRLLSDRFSAERPKGSFSTLEIQRTEQGDSAMYLCASSPRPGQAGYNEQFFGPGTRLTVL.